A single T cell receptor beta chain is shown here with its context. Antigen unknown. From germline, CDR1 is LNHNV and CDR2 YYDKDF (reference sequence). The V end was cut by 7 bases, the J end by 1 base, with 14 bases between. The CDR3 runs 14 residues. Using immunoSEQ multiplex PCR, the repertoire was profiled, and TCRdb retains in-frame clones only, with some absent. Counted here are roughly 120,000 clones, 94% occurring once; the ten biggest clones make up over 1%. This sample was taken from a study of cytomegalovirus exposure and HLA in healthy donors. Study results and limitations: The TCR clusters that emerged in the first cohort tended, a later analysis found, to co-occur in the approximately 120 validation repertoires.

This clonotype was obtained from a woman under 30 in good health and CMV-seronegative. The chain has TRBV15 and TRBJ2-7, with a weak D call TRBD2 (7 bases). The sequencing sample was made of PBMCs. The CDR3 region has the DNA TGTGCCACCACCCCTGGGGGGGCTTCCTACGAGCAGTACTTC. Its translation is CATTPGGASYEQYF.